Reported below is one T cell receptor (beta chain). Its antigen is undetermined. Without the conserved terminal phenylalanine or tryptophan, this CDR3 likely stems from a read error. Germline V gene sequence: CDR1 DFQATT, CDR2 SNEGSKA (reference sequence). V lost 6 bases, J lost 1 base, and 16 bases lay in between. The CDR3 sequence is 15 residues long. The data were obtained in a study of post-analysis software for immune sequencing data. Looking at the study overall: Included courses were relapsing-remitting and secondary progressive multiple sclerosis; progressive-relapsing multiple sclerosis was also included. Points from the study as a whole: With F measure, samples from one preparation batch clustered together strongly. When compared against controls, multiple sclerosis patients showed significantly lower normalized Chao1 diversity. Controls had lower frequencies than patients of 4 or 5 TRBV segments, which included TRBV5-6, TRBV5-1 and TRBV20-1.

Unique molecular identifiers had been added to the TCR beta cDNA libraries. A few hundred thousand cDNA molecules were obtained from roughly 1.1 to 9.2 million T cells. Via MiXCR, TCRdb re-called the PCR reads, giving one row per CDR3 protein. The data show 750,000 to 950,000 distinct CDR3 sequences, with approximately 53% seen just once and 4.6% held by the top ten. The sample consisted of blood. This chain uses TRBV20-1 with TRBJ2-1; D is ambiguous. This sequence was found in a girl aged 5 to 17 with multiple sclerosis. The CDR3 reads CSAPPSVGSYNEQFV. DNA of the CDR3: TGCAGTGCCCCGCCGTCTGTGGGATCCTACAATGAGCAGTTCGTC.